This T cell receptor beta chain was sequenced during a study of T cells in Graves' hyperthyroidism and ophthalmopathy. Germline lookup yields CDR1 SEHNR and CDR2 FQNEAQ (reference sequence). Trimming cost V 5 bases and J 1 base, with 19 bases left between them. The CDR3 consists of 17 residues. TCR beta CDR3 regions were amplified from RNA. HTBI primers were employed in a first-round RT-PCR of the TCR CDR3. TCRdb reprocessed the multiplex PCR reads with MiXCR, giving one entry per CDR3 protein. The sample has roughly 500,000 distinct CDR3 sequences, approximately 44% seen once; the top ten hold under 20%. Exclusion of patients followed from uncontrolled infection, other autoimmune disease, pregnancy or lactation. In its sample, this clonotype was seen many times.

The sequence was collected from an adult woman with Graves' disease, either hyperthyroidism or ophthalmopathy (not recorded which). The source material was peripheral blood or thyroid tissue (not recorded which). The chain uses TRBV7-9 and TRBJ2-3, with D unresolved. For the CDR3, the DNA is TGTGCCAGCAGCACTTTACCCCTTTCACCCGGCACAGATACGCAGTATTTT. Protein sequence: CASSTLPLSPGTDTQYF.